These T cell receptor beta chains were read from a single sample in a study of memory CD4+ T cells and cytomegalovirus serostatus. Using immunoSEQ multiplex PCR, the repertoire was profiled, and TCRdb retains in-frame clones only, with some absent. The sample shows 27,000 or so clones, about 70% of them seen only once. The sequencing sample was made of memory CD4+ T cells from blood. The receptors here all came from an adult in good health and CMV-seronegative. Both conserved end residues are part of each CDR3. A D gene is named only where the DNA matches it firmly. A row's size may be missing; if present it is once, few, many or a size class.

size	D	V	J	DNA	CDR3
-	-	TRBV30	TRBJ1-4	TGTGCCTGGACGCGGGAAACTAATGAAAAACTGTTTTTT	CAWTRETNEKLFF
-	-	TRBV9	TRBJ2-2	TGTGCCAGCAGCGTAGCAGGGTGGGAGCCCGGGGAGCTGTTTTTT	CASSVAGWEPGELFF
few	-	TRBV5-1	TRBJ1-2	TGCGCCAGCAGCGCGACTGTACTAAGGAACTATGGCTACACCTTC	CASSATVLRNYGYTF
-	-	TRBV5-8	TRBJ1-1	TGTGCCAGCAGCCATTGGACAGAAAAACAGTACACTGAAGCTTTCTTT	CASSHWTEKQYTEAFF
-	-	TRBV5-1	TRBJ1-3	TGCGCCAGCAGCTCTCACGGGACTGGCGGAAACACCATATATTTT	CASSSHGTGGNTIYF
few	TRBD1	TRBV4-2	TRBJ1-5	TGTGCCAGCAGCCCGACAGGGGGCCGCAATCAGCCCCAGCATTTT	CASSPTGGRNQPQHF
-	-	TRBV19	TRBJ2-5	TGTGCCAGTAGTTCTCGAGCAGGGGTGGGAGAGACCCAGTACTTC	CASSSRAGVGETQYF
-	TRBD1	TRBV7-3	TRBJ1-1	TGTGCCAGCAGCTTCGCAGGGGGCGTAGGCACTGAAGCTTTCTTT	CASSFAGGVGTEAFF
-	TRBD1	TRBV19	TRBJ1-4	TGTGCCAGTAGTAAGGGGGCGCCTACTGATGAAAAACTGTTTTTT	CASSKGAPTDEKLFF
-	-	TRBV7-2	TRBJ1-2	TGTGCCAGCAGCTTAACCGGGAGTGGGGGGAATGGCTACACCTTC	CASSLTGSGGNGYTF
-	TRBD2	TRBV7-9	TRBJ2-1	TGTGCCAGCAGCTTAACTAGCGGGGGCATCAATGAGCAGTTCTTC	CASSLTSGGINEQFF
-	-	TRBV19	TRBJ2-5	TGTGCCAGTAGTATGATGGGACAAGAGACCCAGTACTTC	CASSMMGQETQYF
-	-	TRBV7-6	TRBJ2-5	TGTGCCAGCAGCTTAAGTCAGCTAAGGGAGACCCAGTACTTC	CASSLSQLRETQYF
-	TRBD1	TRBV28	TRBJ2-7	TGTGCCAGCAGTTTGTGGGGGACAGCCGACCTGGAGCAGTACTTC	CASSLWGTADLEQYF
once	-	TRBV7-8	TRBJ2-3	TGTGCCAGCAGCTCCCTTTTGCTCGCGATGGATACGCAGTATTTT	CASSSLLLAMDTQYF
-	TRBD2	TRBV6-1	TRBJ2-2	TGTGCCAGCAGTGAACTAGCGGGGGGGCGAACCGGGGAGCTGTTTTTT	CASSELAGGRTGELFF
-	TRBD1	TRBV27	TRBJ2-5	TGTGCCAGCAGTACCCGGACAGGGTTTGGAGAGACCCAGTACTTC	CASSTRTGFGETQYF
-	TRBD2	TRBV7-9	TRBJ2-2	TGTGCCAGCCGAACCGCCGGGACTAGCAGCACCGGGGAGCTGTTTTTT	CASRTAGTSSTGELFF
-	TRBD1	TRBV6-5	TRBJ1-5	TGTGCCAGCAGAGACGGACAGGGCGTTCAGCCCCAGCATTTT	CASRDGQGVQPQHF
-	-	TRBV27	TRBJ2-3	TGTGCCAGCAGTCGGGGCCTCGGCACAGATACGCAGTATTTT	CASSRGLGTDTQYF
-	-	TRBV27	TRBJ2-5	TGTGCCAGCAGTTTATTGGTCGCACCTCAAGAGACCCAGTACTTC	CASSLLVAPQETQYF
-	-	TRBV5-8	TRBJ2-7	TGTGCCAGCAGCTTGGTAGGGGGAGGCTACGAGCAGTACTTC	CASSLVGGGYEQYF
-	-	TRBV7-9	TRBJ2-7	TGTGCCAGCAGCTTAGCGGGTAGCTGGTACGAGCAGTACTTC	CASSLAGSWYEQYF
-	-	TRBV7-2	TRBJ1-2	TGTGCCAGCAGCCCAATGGGGGGGGGTAACTATGGCTACACCTTC	CASSPMGGGNYGYTF
-	-	TRBV11-2	TRBJ2-7	TGTGCCAGCAGCCCAGCCGGAGGGACTTCCCGGGGCGAGCAGTACTTC	CASSPAGGTSRGEQYF
-	TRBD1	TRBV18	TRBJ2-5	TGTGCCAGCTCACTAGGGACAGGGGCGCAAGAGACCCAGTACTTC	CASSLGTGAQETQYF
-	-	TRBV20-1	TRBJ2-3	TGCAGTGCCTTAGAAGTAGATACGCAGTATTTT	CSALEVDTQYF
-	TRBD1	TRBV14	TRBJ1-3	TGTGCCAGCAGCCACTTGCCGGGACAGGGATCCGGAAACACCATATATTTT	CASSHLPGQGSGNTIYF
-	TRBD1	TRBV28	TRBJ2-2	TGTGCCAGCAGAGGGGGCCTAGACGGGGAGCTGTTTTTT	CASRGGLDGELFF
-	-	TRBV6-5	TRBJ2-2	TGTGCCAGCAGTTCCCCGAACACCGGGGAGCTGTTTTTT	CASSSPNTGELFF
-	-	TRBV7-2	TRBJ2-7	TGTGCCAGCAGCTCACAGGGATACGAGCAGTACTTC	CASSSQGYEQYF
-	TRBD1	TRBV5-4	TRBJ2-3	TGTGCCAGCAGCCCGAGGACAGGGGTAGGCACAGATACGCAGTATTTT	CASSPRTGVGTDTQYF
-	TRBD1	TRBV6-1	TRBJ1-2	TGTGCCAGCAGCGAATCCGGGACAGCTAACTATGGCTACACCTTC	CASSESGTANYGYTF
-	-	TRBV7-8	TRBJ2-6	TGTGCCAGCACCCTTCGCACCGTCCTGACTTTC	CASTLRTVLTF
-	-	TRBV4-3	TRBJ1-4	TGCGCCAGCAGCCAGGGGCTTAATGAAAAACTGTTTTTT	CASSQGLNEKLFF
few	-	TRBV18	TRBJ1-5	TGTGCCAGCTCACCTCGACCTGGCTATCAGCCCCAGCATTTT	CASSPRPGYQPQHF
-	-	TRBV6-5	TRBJ1-2	TGTGCCACTCTGACAGTCGGTGAAGGTGGCTACACCTTC	CATLTVGEGGYTF
-	TRBD1	TRBV19	TRBJ2-7	TGTGCCAGTAGTATAGGCGGGACAGGGTCCTACGAGCAGTACTTC	CASSIGGTGSYEQYF
-	TRBD1	TRBV27	TRBJ2-3	TGTGCCAGCAGTTTAGGCAGGGGGCCGGATACGCAGTATTTT	CASSLGRGPDTQYF
-	-	TRBV6-5	TRBJ2-7	TGTGCCAGCAGTCCCCGACCCGCCGGGGACGAGCAGTACTTC	CASSPRPAGDEQYF
-	TRBD2	TRBV27	TRBJ2-1	TGTGCCAGCAGTCCCTTCGGGGGGTTCTCGCAGTTCTTC	CASSPFGGFSQFF
-	TRBD2	TRBV7-9	TRBJ2-2	TGTGCCAGCAGCCCCCCAGCGGGGGCCCCCGGGGAGCTGTTTTTT	CASSPPAGAPGELFF
-	TRBD2	TRBV6-1	TRBJ2-7	TGTGCCAGCAGTATGACTAGCGGGAGATCTGACGAGCAGTACTTC	CASSMTSGRSDEQYF
few	-	TRBV11-2	TRBJ1-5	TGTGCCAGCAGCTTAGCGGGGGCTAGCACCCAGCATTTT	CASSLAGASTQHF
-	TRBD1	TRBV5-6	TRBJ1-1	TGTGCCAGCAGCTTTCAGCCGACCGGGACAGGGACCACTGAAGCTTTCTTT	CASSFQPTGTGTTEAFF
few	-	TRBV28	TRBJ2-1	TGTGCCAGCAGTTTATGGGTAGCTGAGCAGTTCTTC	CASSLWVAEQFF
few	-	TRBV19	TRBJ1-2	TGTGCCAGTAGTTTCCCCGGTGGCTATGGCTACACCTTC	CASSFPGGYGYTF
-	-	TRBV10-1	TRBJ2-2	TGCGCCAGCAGTGGACCAGGCGCACAGTCCACCGGGGAGCTGTTTTTT	CASSGPGAQSTGELFF